The source of this T cell receptor (beta chain) is a study of identical twins. The study's findings and limits: Invariant T cells like MAIT and iNKT could partly confound the zero-insertion analyses. Twin pairs' shared out-of-frame alpha sequences were enriched in low generation probability.

In its sample, this clonotype was seen a few times. Its antigen is as yet unknown. The CDR3 runs to 13 residues. The germline gives CDR1 DFQATT, CDR2 SNEGSKA (reference sequence). Trimming shortened V by 8 bases and J by 3 bases, and 17 bases separated the two germline ends. Healthy Caucasians, and only they, were the donors. TCRdb re-called the 5' RACE reads through MiXCR, storing one row per CDR3 protein. This table holds 1.5 million to 2 million distinct CDR3 sequences, around 29% found once. The clonotype was recovered from a newborn girl in good health. J is TRBJ2-7 and V is TRBV20-1; the D gene is possibly TRBD2 (6 bases). The sequenced sample consisted of cord blood. CDR3 nucleotide sequence: TGCAGTTTCAGGAGGGTACCCCTCTACGAGCAGTACTTC. It is translated as CSFRRVPLYEQYF.